This T cell receptor (beta chain) was sequenced in a study of tumor-infiltrating lymphocytes in localized non-small cell lung cancer. Regarding the study as a whole: Different pieces of the same tissue went to different assays, confounding technical variation with intratumor heterogeneity.

TCRdb's table, derived via immunoSEQ multiplex PCR, lists solely in-frame clones and lacks some. The data hold around 16,000 clones, with over 70% observed a single time. With respect to this clone: What it binds is not known.

V lost 0 bases, J lost 7 bases, and 12 bases lay in between. CDR3 size: 14 residues. Germline V gene lookup returns CDR1 LNHDA and CDR2 SQIVND (reference sequence). The specimen was lung tumor tissue. The TCR sequence derives from a human donor with non-small cell lung cancer. The V call is TRBV19, the J call TRBJ1-2; tentatively, D is TRBD1 (5 bases). In nucleotides, the CDR3 is TGTGCCAGTAGTATAGATTCGGGGCCAACTGGCTACACCTTC. Translating gives CASSIDSGPTGYTF.